A selection of T cell receptor beta chains follows, all from one sample in a study of shared clonotypes between healthy human individuals. Generated by immunoSEQ multiplex PCR, the TCRdb table keeps only in-frame clones and is missing some. The top ten clones hold 0.3% of a sample with about 600,000 clones, 95% to 98% of them seen once. Sequenced material: naive CD8+ T cells sorted from blood. These receptors originate from a man aged 25 to 45 in good health. Each CDR3 is given with its conserved first and last residue. Clone size appears in some rows only: once, few, many, or a class for an expanded clone.

j_call clone_size v_call cdr3_length cdr3_aa
TRBJ2-1 . TRBV25-1 17 CASSDRLLAAAYNEQFF
TRBJ1-1 . TRBV27 13 CASSLVGSGEAFF
TRBJ2-7 . TRBV7-9 12 CASSLLGHEQYF
TRBJ2-5 . TRBV7-9 15 CASSPPEDLQETQYF
TRBJ1-4 once TRBV5-4 13 CASSPVNDEKLFF
TRBJ2-7 . TRBV11-2 17 CASSSLYSGSIPYEQYF
TRBJ1-5 . TRBV2 18 CASSERGGSSFGGQPQHF
TRBJ2-2 . TRBV11-2 17 CASSSPTYSPFTGELFF
TRBJ2-1 . TRBV18 16 CASSPRLAGAVDEQFF
TRBJ2-7 . TRBV7-9 14 CASSSVVVAYEQYF
TRBJ2-2 . TRBV27 16 CASNSRGQHRFGELFF
TRBJ2-1 . TRBV9 16 CASSIDGLAPYNEQFF
TRBJ2-7 . TRBV7-9 16 CASSSLEREGPYEQYF
TRBJ1-2 . TRBV18 14 CASSHDGTGYGYTF
TRBJ2-7 . TRBV5-6 13 CASSLGGFYEQYF
TRBJ1-4 . TRBV28 15 CASKETGGGNEKLFF
TRBJ2-3 . TRBV27 11 CASSDTDTQYF
TRBJ2-7 . TRBV29-1 13 CSVDDGHSYEQYF
TRBJ2-1 . TRBV9 17 CASSVATGTGSYNEQFF
TRBJ2-7 . TRBV7-9 14 CASSPTGTGYEQYF
TRBJ2-7 . TRBV5-1 13 CASSPGHYYEQYF
TRBJ1-2 . TRBV10-3 11 CAILAGEGYTF
TRBJ2-1 . TRBV4-3 15 CASSQETSDSLEQFF
TRBJ2-3 . TRBV7-9 15 CASSLMGQNTDTQYF
TRBJ2-6 . TRBV29-1 13 CSVEWSGANVLTF
TRBJ1-1 . TRBV16 14 CASSQSAGNTEAFF
TRBJ1-2 . TRBV27 13 CASSATTANGYTF
TRBJ2-1 . TRBV5-1 14 CASSFGVGVNEQFF
TRBJ2-1 . TRBV5-4 16 CASSDDLRELGDEQFF
TRBJ2-1 . TRBV9 15 CASSKSGSSYNEQFF
TRBJ1-5 . TRBV7-9 13 CASSPKGVQPQHF
TRBJ2-7 . TRBV6-5 15 CASSITGLDSYEQYF
TRBJ1-2 . TRBV7-2 14 CASSLALTNYGYTF